Below, 25 T cell receptor beta chains from the same sample are listed, as sequenced in a study of neurological immune-mediated disorders. TCRdb reprocessed the 5' RACE reads via MiXCR and lists one record per CDR3 protein. The sample has some 33,000 distinct CDR3 sequences, about 1.6% seen once; the top ten hold around a tenth. Sequencing was done on a sample of PBMCs. The receptors originated from a young woman with multiple sclerosis.

This clonotype was counted at least ten times. The V and J genes are TRBV20-1 and TRBJ2-1, with D maybe TRBD2 (6 bases). With 5 bases removed from V and 0 bases from J, the gap between germline ends came to 11 bases. The CDR3 sequence is 14 residues long. CDR1 is DFQATT and CDR2 is SNEGSKA in the germline V gene (reference sequence). CDR3 region: CSARDWSSYNEQFF. The CDR3 nucleotides are TGCAGTGCTCGGGACTGGAGCTCCTACAATGAGCAGTTCTTC.

This clonotype was counted at least ten times. The chain recombines TRBV7-9 with TRBJ1-5, with D possibly being TRBD1 (5 bases). The CDR3 is made up of 13 amino acids. Germline V gene sequence: CDR1 SEHNR, CDR2 FQNEAQ (reference sequence). Trimming took off 2 bases at V and 4 bases at J, with 6 bases between the two ends. CDR3 amino acids: CASSLQGNQPQHF. The CDR3 bases are TGTGCCAGCAGCTTACAGGGTAATCAGCCCCAGCATTTT. Supplemented by reference TRBV7-9 and TRBJ1-5, the full variable domain reads DTGVSQNPRHKITKRGQNVTFRCDPISEHNRLYWYRQTLGQGPEFLTYFQNEAQLEKSRLLSDRFSAERPKGSFSTLEIQRTEQGDSAMYLCASSLQGNQPQHFGDGTRLSIL.

Many counts were recorded for this clonotype. DNA of the CDR3: TGCGCCAGCAGGCGACAGGGACACGAGCAGTACTTC. It is translated as CASRRQGHEQYF. This chain joins TRBV5-1 and TRBJ2-7; 7 bases match TRBD1. The CDR3 sequence is 12 residues long. The V segment lost 5 bases and the J segment 5 bases; nucleotides outside the gene matches: 4. Germline V gives CDR1 SGHRS, CDR2 YFSETQ. Complete variable domain (other parts from reference TRBV5-1 and TRBJ2-7): KAGVTQTPRYLIKTRGQQVTLSCSPISGHRSVSWYQQTPGQGLQFLFEYFSETQRNKGNFPGRFSGRQFSNSRSEMNVSTLELGDSALYLCASRRQGHEQYFGPGTRLTVT.

This clonotype appeared many times. V usage is TRBV3-1 and J usage is TRBJ1-1, with 9 positions matching TRBD1. From germline, CDR1 is LGHDT and CDR2 YNNKEL (reference sequence). The CDR3 is 16 amino acids. V was clipped by 5 bases and J by 1 base; unmatched bases: 8. The CDR3 loop reads CASSAHRGPGNTEAFF. As DNA, the CDR3 is TGTGCCAGCAGCGCACACAGGGGGCCGGGGAACACTGAAGCTTTCTTT.

This clonotype came up many times. This chain connects TRBV5-5 to TRBJ2-3, with 10 positions matching TRBD1. CDR1 is SGHKS, CDR2 YYEKEE, per germline (reference sequence). V lost 2 bases and J lost 6; bases outside the gene matches: 3. CDR3 length equals 14 residues. In DNA form, the CDR3 reads TGTGCCAGCAGCTTTGGGACAGGGGCGGATACGCAGTATTTT. It is translated as CASSFGTGADTQYF.

This clonotype was observed at least ten times. The chain links TRBV10-1 to TRBJ1-1; 7 bases match TRBD1. This CDR3 has 16 residues. The germline CDR1 and CDR2 sequences are WNHNN and SYGVQD (reference sequence). Trimming cost V 2 bases and J 8 bases; bases outside gene matches: 14. CDR3 sequence reads: CASSEGRGQRSREAFF. The CDR3 bases are TGCGCCAGCAGTGAGGGACGGGGACAGCGGTCCAGGGAAGCTTTCTTT.

This clonotype was seen many times. The chain couples TRBV9 to TRBJ1-1; 9 nucleotides agree with TRBD1. Germline values: CDR1 SGDLS, CDR2 YYNGEE. The CDR3 contains 16 residues. V was clipped by 0 bases and J by 7 bases; unmatched bases: 10. In nucleotides, the CDR3 is TGTGCCAGCAGCGTAGAGGACCCGGGACAGGGATATGAAGCTTTCTTT. It specifies CASSVEDPGQGYEAFF.

This clonotype appeared many times. The chain couples TRBV3-1 to TRBJ1-1; 10 bases are shared with TRBD1. With V trimmed by 5 bases and J by 3 bases, 3 bases remained unmatched. This CDR3 has 14 amino acids. The germline V gene encodes CDR1 LGHDT and CDR2 YNNKEL (reference sequence). CDR3 sequence reads: CASSKTGGYTEAFF. In DNA form, the CDR3 reads TGTGCCAGCAGCAAGACAGGGGGCTACACTGAAGCTTTCTTT. The whole variable domain, filled in from reference TRBV3-1 and TRBJ1-1, reads DTAVSQTPKYLVTQMGNDKSIKCEQNLGHDTMYWYKQDSKKFLKIMFSYNNKELIINETVPNRFSPKSPDKAHLNLHINSLELGDSAVYFCASSKTGGYTEAFFGQGTRLTVV.

This clonotype was seen many times. The rearrangement links TRBV5-1 to TRBJ2-7, with TRBD2 matching 7 bases. Looked up from germline, CDR1 is SGHRS and CDR2 is YFSETQ. J gave up 7 bases and V 0 bases, and 7 bases lay outside the gene matches. This CDR3 is built from 14 residues. CDR3 residues: CASSLAGGGGEQYF. CDR3 sequence (DNA): TGCGCCAGCAGCTTGGCGGGGGGAGGTGGAGAGCAGTACTTC. Supplemented by reference TRBV5-1 and TRBJ2-7, the full variable domain reads KAGVTQTPRYLIKTRGQQVTLSCSPISGHRSVSWYQQTPGQGLQFLFEYFSETQRNKGNFPGRFSGRQFSNSRSEMNVSTLELGDSALYLCASSLAGGGGEQYFGPGTRLTVT.

This CDR3 reads CASRTGGADTQYF. In nucleotides, the CDR3 is TGTGCCAGTCGGACAGGGGGGGCAGATACGCAGTATTTT. The J gene is TRBJ2-3, the V gene TRBV27; 10 bases match TRBD1. The CDR3 is made up of 13 amino acids. The V and J ends lost 9 bases and 4 bases, in that order; junction bases with no gene match: 4. The V gene's germline CDR1 is MNHEY and CDR2 SMNVEV (reference sequence).

Only a few counts were recorded for this clonotype. This may be a read error, as it is one base from a much larger clone. The chain employs TRBV7-8 and TRBJ2-3, with D perhaps TRBD1 (7 bases). This CDR3 is built from 12 residues. Germline V gene lookup returns CDR1 SGHVS and CDR2 FQNEAQ. In DNA form, the CDR3 reads TGTGCCAGCAGCATCAGGGGGGATACGAAGTATTTT. Translating gives CASSIRGDTKYF.

This clonotype was detected many times. The chain recombines TRBV7-9 with TRBJ2-4; D gene uncertain. Germline assignment: CDR1 SEHNR and CDR2 FQNEAQ (reference sequence). The CDR3 runs to 15 residues. Trimming shortened V by 5 bases and J by 1 base, and 12 bases separated the two germline ends. CDR3 coding DNA: TGTGCCAGCAGCCCCCCTGGAAGGGCCAAAAACATTCAGTACTTC. This gives the protein CASSPPGRAKNIQYF. Full variable domain (missing parts from reference TRBV7-9 and TRBJ2-4): DTGVSQNPRHKITKRGQNVTFRCDPISEHNRLYWYRQTLGQGPEFLTYFQNEAQLEKSRLLSDRFSAERPKGSFSTLEIQRTEQGDSAMYLCASSPPGRAKNIQYFGAGTRLSVL.

This clonotype was detected many times. The V and J genes are TRBV6-1 and TRBJ1-2; TRBD1 might be the D (5 bases). Trimming left V 2 bases short and J 6 bases short, with 7 bases between. The CDR3 has 12 residues. The germline V gene encodes CDR1 MNHNS and CDR2 SASEGT. In DNA, the CDR3 is TGTGCCAGCAGTGAACAGGGAAATGGCTACACCTTC. It codes for CASSEQGNGYTF.

This clonotype was counted at least ten times. This chain uses TRBV5-1 with TRBJ2-7; 7 bases fit TRBD2. Per the germline V gene, CDR1 is SGHRS and CDR2 is YFSETQ. V lost 5 bases to trimming and J lost 3 bases; unmatched junction nucleotides: 8. The CDR3 runs to 14 residues. The DNA for the CDR3 is TGCGCCAGCAGGGGCGGGGGTACCCTCTACGAGCAGTACTTC. Translated: CASRGGGTLYEQYF.

This clonotype was seen many times. This chain links TRBV6-5 with TRBJ2-1, with 12 nucleotides matching TRBD2. The CDR3 extends over 17 amino acids. Losses at the gene ends were 7 bases for V and 2 bases for J; bases not matched to a gene: 9. The germline V gene has CDR1 MNHEY and CDR2 SVGAGI. In DNA form, the CDR3 reads TGTGCCAGCACCCAACTAGCGGGGGGCCGCACCTACAATGAGCAGTTCTTC. Residues: CASTQLAGGRTYNEQFF.

Many counts were recorded for this clonotype. The chain recombines TRBV5-8 with TRBJ1-5; a weak D match, TRBD1 (6 bases). This CDR3 region has 14 residues. Between the trimmed V and J ends, which lost 0 bases and 4 bases, there was a span of 8 bases. Germline CDR1 and CDR2: SGHTS and YDEGEE. CDR3: CASSLEQGNQPQHF. In DNA, the CDR3 is TGTGCCAGCAGCTTGGAACAGGGAAATCAGCCCCAGCATTTT.

This clonotype was picked up many times. J is TRBJ2-4 and V is TRBV7-8; a weak D match, TRBD2 (6 bases). V dropped 6 bases and J dropped 0 bases, with 12 bases sitting between them. Germline V CDR1 and CDR2: SGHVS, FQNEAQ. The CDR3 extends over 15 amino acids. The CDR3 DNA is TGTGCCAGCAGTTTACGCGGGACAGCCAAAAACATTCAGTACTTC. Its protein product is CASSLRGTAKNIQYF.

This clonotype was seen at least ten times. The genes are TRBV5-5 and TRBJ1-1, with D uncertain. The germline CDR1 and CDR2 sequences are SGHKS and YYEKEE (reference sequence). V lost 2 bases and J 1 base, leaving 15 bases between the germline ends. The CDR3 is 16 residues long. Here the CDR3 DNA reads TGTGCCAGCAGCTTTTTTTCCCTCGACCGGAACACTGAAGCTTTCTTT. Its translation: CASSFFSLDRNTEAFF.

This clonotype was counted at least ten times. V gene TRBV12-3 or TRBV12-4 combines with J gene TRBJ1-2, with a possible D match to TRBD1 (6 bases). The CDR3 totals 13 residues. V gave up 6 bases and J gave up 4 bases, with 12 bases separating them. The CDR3 nucleotides read TGTGCCAGCAGCCGGGACACGGCCTATGGCTACACCTTC. Its translation is CASSRDTAYGYTF.

This clonotype was observed at least ten times. This rearrangement joins TRBV7-2 to TRBJ2-6; D is unresolved. V was cut by 2 bases and J by 5 bases, with 4 bases left in between. Germline assignment: CDR1 SGHTA and CDR2 FQGNSA. The length of the CDR3 is 13 residues. DNA for the CDR3: TGTGCCAGCAGCTTATATAGGGCCAACGTCCTGACTTTC. Translation gives CASSLYRANVLTF. Full variable domain (missing parts from reference TRBV7-2 and TRBJ2-6): GAGVSQSPSNKVTEKGKDVELRCDPISGHTALYWYRQSLGQGLEFLIYFQGNSAPDKSGLPSDRFSAERTGGSVSTLTIQRTQQEDSAVYLCASSLYRANVLTFGAGSRLTVL.

There are many counts of this clonotype. This rearrangement joins TRBV29-1 to TRBJ2-7; D possibly corresponds to TRBD1 (6 bases). V was trimmed by 5 bases and J by 6 bases, leaving 17 bases between them. Germline loops: CDR1 SQVTM, CDR2 ANQGSEA. The CDR3 has 13 amino acids. CDR3 coding DNA: TGCAGCGTTTGGACAGCTTTGGGGTCCGAGCAGTACTTC. Protein product: CSVWTALGSEQYF.

This clonotype was picked up many times. The chain recombines TRBV20-1 with TRBJ2-2, with 8 bases fitting TRBD1. V trimming: 2 bases; J trimming: 5 bases; junction bases outside the gene matches: 4. Germline V lookup: CDR1 DFQATT, CDR2 SNEGSKA (reference sequence). The CDR3 totals 14 residues. Written as DNA, the CDR3 is TGCAGTGCTAGAACCCAGGGGGCGACCGGGGAGCTGTTTTTT. It specifies CSARTQGATGELFF.

This clonotype was counted many times. The J gene is TRBJ1-4, the V gene TRBV9, with D possibly TRBD1 on 5 matching bases. The CDR3 runs 15 residues. Germline assignment: CDR1 SGDLS and CDR2 YYNGEE. V lost 3 bases and J lost 8, with 17 bases in between. CDR3 coding DNA: TGTGCCAGCAGCGGAGGGACGTTGGGTAGGGAAAAACTGTTTTTT. Residues: CASSGGTLGREKLFF.

Ten or more counts support this clonotype. This chain links TRBV20-1 with TRBJ1-6; 7 nucleotides match TRBD1. Unmatched junction bases numbered 12, after V lost 0 bases and J lost 10 bases. The V gene's germline CDR1 is DFQATT and CDR2 SNEGSKA (reference sequence). The CDR3 runs to 16 residues. The CDR3 nucleotides are TGCAGTGCTAGAGAACAGGGGCGGTTCCGAGGGTCACCCCTCCACTTT. It is translated as CSAREQGRFRGSPLHF.

This clonotype has ten or more counts. The chain couples TRBV15 to TRBJ2-1; no clear D. Germline V gene data show CDR1 as LNHNV and CDR2 as YYDKDF (reference sequence). Deletions cut 0 bases from V and 6 bases from J, with 9 bases between. The CDR3 spans 14 residues. The CDR3 spells CATSRDRKSNEQFF. CDR3 bases: TGTGCCACCAGCAGAGATCGTAAGTCCAATGAGCAGTTCTTC.